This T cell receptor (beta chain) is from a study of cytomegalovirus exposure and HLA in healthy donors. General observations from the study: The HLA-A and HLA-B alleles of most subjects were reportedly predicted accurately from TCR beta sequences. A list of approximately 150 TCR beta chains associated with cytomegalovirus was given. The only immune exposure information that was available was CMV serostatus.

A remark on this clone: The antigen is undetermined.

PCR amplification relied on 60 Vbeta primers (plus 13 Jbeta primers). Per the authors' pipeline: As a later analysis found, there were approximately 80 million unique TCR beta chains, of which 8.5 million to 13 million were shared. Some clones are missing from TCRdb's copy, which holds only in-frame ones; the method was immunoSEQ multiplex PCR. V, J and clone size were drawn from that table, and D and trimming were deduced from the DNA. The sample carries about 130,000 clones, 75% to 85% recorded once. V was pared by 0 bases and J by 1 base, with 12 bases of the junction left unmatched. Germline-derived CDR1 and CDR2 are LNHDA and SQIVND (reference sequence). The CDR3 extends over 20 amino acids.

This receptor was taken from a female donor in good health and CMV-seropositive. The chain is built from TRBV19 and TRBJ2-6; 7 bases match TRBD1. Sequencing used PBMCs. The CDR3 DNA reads TGTGCCAGTAGTATAGATGGTCCGGGACAGCTAACTTCTGGGGCCAACGTCCTGACTTTC. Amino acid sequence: CASSIDGPGQLTSGANVLTF.